Each of the 10 T cell receptor beta chains below was sequenced from the same sample in a study of blood T cell repertoires in COVID-19. Clones were sequenced by immunoSEQ multiplex PCR, and TCRdb holds only the in-frame ones, with some missing. This table holds about 64,000 clones, 88% found once. Sequencing input: peripheral blood. The receptor set was obtained from a woman in her sixties with COVID-19, enrolled during active disease.

This clone was seen once. This chain uses TRBV30 with TRBJ2-1; D is unclear. The germline V gene has CDR1 GTSNPN and CDR2 SVGIG (reference sequence). The germline V and J ends were trimmed by 0 bases and 8 bases, with 14 bases remaining between them. This CDR3 region has 14 residues. As DNA, the CDR3 is TGTGCCTGGAGTGTACGACGAGGTAGCCATGAGCAGTTCTTC. As protein: CAWSVRRGSHEQFF.

The chain recombines TRBV4-1 with TRBJ2-2; 11 nucleotides align to TRBD1. Trimming took 4 bases from V and 5 from J; bases not matched to a gene: 0. This CDR3 is built from 14 residues. The germline V gene encodes CDR1 MGHRA and CDR2 YSYEKL. CDR3 protein: CASSRDRGTGELFF. The DNA for the CDR3 is TGCGCCAGCAGCCGGGACAGGGGGACCGGGGAGCTGTTTTTT.

This chain joins TRBV28 and TRBJ2-5, with D hard to call. The CDR3 length is 13 residues. Germline V CDR1 and CDR2: MDHEN, SYDVKM. Trimming removed 6 bases at V and 4 bases at J, with 12 bases between. CDR3 sequence: CASSATAIETQYF. The CDR3 DNA follows: TGTGCCAGCAGCGCAACTGCCATAGAGACCCAGTACTTC.

The rearrangement links TRBV6-6 to TRBJ1-6; TRBD1 aligns across 9 bases. CDR1 and CDR2 from the germline V gene are MNHNY and SVGAGI (reference sequence). This CDR3 contains 16 residues. With 2 bases clipped from V and 7 bases from J, the junction kept 6 bases outside the gene matches. CDR3 sequence (DNA): TGTGCCAGCAGTTACCCCATGGGACAGGGAAATTCACCCCTCCACTTT. Translating it yields CASSYPMGQGNSPLHF.

The chain uses TRBV9 and TRBJ2-1; a weak D match, TRBD2 (6 bases). In germline, CDR1 is SGDLS, CDR2 YYNGEE. The length of the CDR3 is 19 residues. The V and J ends lost 3 bases and 2 bases respectively, with 24 bases between them. The CDR3, as DNA: TGTGCCAGCAGCGAGTACGATTTAAGGGGCGGGGAGGCCTACAATGAGCAGTTCTTC. It codes for CASSEYDLRGGEAYNEQFF.

V is TRBV15 and J is TRBJ2-3; 14 bases align to TRBD2. This CDR3 region has 16 residues. Germline V gene lookup returns CDR1 LNHNV and CDR2 YYDKDF (reference sequence). Germline trimming cut 1 base from V and 5 bases from J; bases unmatched to any gene: 2. CDR3 bases: TGTGCCACCAGCAGAGTCGGACTAGCGGGAGGAGATACGCAGTATTTT. Protein sequence: CATSRVGLAGGDTQYF.

This clone was seen just once. This chain uses TRBV3-1 (or the pseudogene TRBV3-2) with TRBJ1-2; D remains unclear. The CDR3 loop spans 14 amino acids. From germline, CDR1 is LGHDT and CDR2 YNNKEL (reference sequence). V was shortened by 2 bases and J by 3 bases, with 10 bases between the two germline ends. The CDR3 region is CASSQRGWDYGYTF. In nucleotides, the CDR3 is TGTGCCAGCAGCCAACGGGGTTGGGACTATGGCTACACCTTC.

The rearrangement links TRBV3-1 (or the pseudogene TRBV3-2) to TRBJ2-1; D possibly corresponds to TRBD2 (7 bases). The CDR3 runs 16 residues. V was cut by 0 bases and J by 6 bases, with 15 bases left in between. CDR1 LGHDT and CDR2 YNNKEL come from the germline V gene (reference sequence). The CDR3 region is CASSQDPGGLGNEQFF. CDR3 sequence (DNA): TGTGCCAGCAGCCAAGACCCGGGGGGCTTAGGCAATGAGCAGTTCTTC.

The chain combines TRBV18 with TRBJ1-2, with a possible D match to TRBD1 (5 bases). V was trimmed by 2 bases and J by 3 bases, leaving 10 bases between them. The length of the CDR3 is 14 residues. Germline-derived CDR1 and CDR2 are KGHSH and LQKENI. The CDR3 loop reads CASSPRGRDYGYTF. The DNA of the CDR3 is TGTGCCAGCTCACCAAGGGGCCGGGACTATGGCTACACCTTC.

This chain uses TRBV5-1 with TRBJ2-1; no reliable D call. Germline CDR1 SGHRS, CDR2 YFSETQ. This CDR3 has 11 residues. V was cut by 6 bases and J by 6 bases, with 7 bases left in between. The CDR3 reads CASTNSNEQFF. The CDR3 DNA follows: TGCGCCAGCACCAACAGCAATGAGCAGTTCTTC.